This T cell receptor (beta chain) was profiled in a study of glioma-infiltrating T cells after dendritic cell vaccination. Study findings and constraints: Only a small number of patients had complete blood and tumor samples. Survival was not directly related to TCR clonality in these patients.

Before vaccination, two weeks after the third vaccination, and at progression, PBMC were collected. The CDR3 contains 13 residues. Germline values: CDR1 MNHEY, CDR2 SVGAGI. V shed 6 bases and J shed 1 base, with 9 bases lying between them. Comment on this clone: Its specificity is unknown.

The PCR used 60 V beta and 13 J beta primers. TCRdb's table, derived via immunoSEQ multiplex PCR, lists solely in-frame clones and lacks some. The repertoire holds more than 100,000 clones, roughly 76% seen once, with 12% in the top ten. The chain employs TRBV6-5 and TRBJ1-1; D is unclear. The clonotype comes from a human donor with glioblastoma. The sequences come from blood, collected before dendritic cell vaccination. CDR3 sequence: CASRRSPNTEAFF. The CDR3 DNA reads TGTGCCAGCAGGAGGTCCCCGAACACTGAAGCTTTCTTT.